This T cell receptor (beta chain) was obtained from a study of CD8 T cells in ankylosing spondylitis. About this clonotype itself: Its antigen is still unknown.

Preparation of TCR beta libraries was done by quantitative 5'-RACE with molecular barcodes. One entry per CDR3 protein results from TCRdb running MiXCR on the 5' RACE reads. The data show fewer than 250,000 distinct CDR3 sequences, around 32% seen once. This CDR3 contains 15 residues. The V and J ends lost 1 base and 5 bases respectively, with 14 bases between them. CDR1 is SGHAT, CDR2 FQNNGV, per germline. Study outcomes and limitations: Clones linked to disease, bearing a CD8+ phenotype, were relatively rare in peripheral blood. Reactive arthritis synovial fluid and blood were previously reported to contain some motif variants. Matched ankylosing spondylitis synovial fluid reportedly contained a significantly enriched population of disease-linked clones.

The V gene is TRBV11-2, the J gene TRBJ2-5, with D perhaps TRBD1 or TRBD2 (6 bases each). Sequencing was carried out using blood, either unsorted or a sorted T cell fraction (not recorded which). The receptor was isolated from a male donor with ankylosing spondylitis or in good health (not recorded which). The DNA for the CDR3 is TGTGCCAGCAGCTTAGTAAGGGGGGCAGGGGAGACCCAGTACTTC. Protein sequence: CASSLVRGAGETQYF.